This T cell receptor (beta chain) was found in a study of blood T cell repertoires in COVID-19. Data came from immunoSEQ multiplex PCR; TCRdb stores just in-frame clones and leaves some out. The sample lists 270,000 or so clones, roughly 83% occurring once. The CDR3 is 14 amino acids. The V segment lost 7 bases and the J segment 4 bases; nucleotides outside the gene matches: 3. The germline V gene has CDR1 SNHLY and CDR2 FYNNEI. This clonotype originated in a human donor with COVID-19, enrolled during active disease. The donor label of this sample is uncertain. The chain combines TRBV2 with TRBJ2-5, with 13 bases fitting TRBD2. The sequenced sample consisted of peripheral blood. DNA for the CDR3: TGTGCCAGCAAGAGACTAGCGGGGGGAGAGACCCAGTACTTC. Translating gives CASKRLAGGETQYF.